This T cell receptor beta chain emerged from a study of human T cells and chemical hapten exposure (TCRdb year 2021). Describing the broader study: For sensitization, 2% DPC in acetone was applied to a roughly 2 cm by roughly 2 cm area of upper inner arm skin. Weekly therapeutic DPC doses were additionally applied to the scalp of patients throughout the roughly 26-week study period. Patch tests used Finn chambers with 0.01% DPC on the upper back, scored after 6 days by International Contact Dermatitis Research Group standards. The mostly female patient cohort included alopecia areata with under or over 50% scalp involvement, alopecia totalis and alopecia universalis. Libraries were pooled for sequencing, and variation in per-sample TCR yields was attributed mainly to small differences in library volumes within the pool. Peripheral blood TCR repertoire changes were tracked in vivo in alopecia patients during primary and secondary sensitization to the hapten diphenylcyclopropenone (DPC). Blood was sampled from patients pre-sensitization (week 0) and at 2, 6 and about 24 weeks after DPC sensitization. Nearly 30 alopecia patients provided blood for TCR sequencing at one to four time points (pre-sensitization, 2, 6 and 24 weeks). Results the study describes overall, beyond this receptor: After repeated subsampling, changes were observed in the strength of the expansion versus patch-test correlation and in the threshold at which the correlation became significant. The number of TCRs above 1 in 1000 frequency did not change with DPC sensitization; there was no evidence of global repertoire structure alterations. All patients had alopecia, a presumed autoimmune disease, so their immune response might differ from that of healthy individuals. Patch test score correlated positively with the number of PT1 expanded TCRs, reaching significance at thresholds 8, 16 and 32 but not at 4. Expanded TCRs formed significantly more large CDR3 similarity clusters than pre-sensitization or healthy control sets, consistent with antigen-driven responses.

The time point label, read with the paper, signifies: patch test 1, 2 weeks after DPC sensitization. Reading the label with the study, this specimen's treatment or condition is: therapeutic diphenylcyclopropenone sensitization with weekly scalp DPC. Blood at each patch-test visit was drawn before the patch test was applied. Eligible patients were aged 18 to 70, diagnosed with alopecia, deemed suitable for DPC therapy, and excluded if pregnant. Unfractionated whole blood was collected in Tempus Blood RNA tubes, and total RNA was extracted from that blood. A distance of 3 bases separates the germline ends of V and J, which lose 2 bases and 1 base respectively. CDR1 and CDR2, looked up from the germline V gene, are SQVTM and ANQGSEA. The CDR3, from cysteine to phenylalanine, totals 13 residues. The kept DNA is CDR3 alone, 39 bases in frame from the first base. The protocol used for the library was RACE. Sequencing used a NextSeq 500. Library preparation attached unique molecular identifiers to individual cDNA molecules for quantitative, reproducible TCR counting. Both TCR alpha and TCR beta chains were sequenced from each blood RNA sample. On the study's bioinformatics: A median of approximately 96,000 TCRs per sample was observed, with a range of about 23,224 to 690,600. V, J and CDR3 annotation of the TCR reads was carried out using the Decombinator software suite. For PS versus PT1 abundance plots, all samples were subsampled to the same number of TCRs (28,000). Expanded TCRs were defined as absent before sensitization and observed at least eight times at the 2-week time point. Using fastp at Q25 and MiXCR, TCRdb reprocessed the public reads and kept productive beta chains. CDR3 protein duplicates are merged, each entry listing the most common genes and DNA. The V and J calls, along with clone size, are taken from TCRdb and not from the paper's own processing. For this sample the table gives roughly 100,000 distinct CDR3 sequences, of which around 10% were detected only once. Roughly 3.2% of the sample is taken by the ten largest.

Note on this clonotype: Its target antigen remains unknown. The sample holds no much larger clone one base away, and base qualities are not on file.

The chain is assembled from TRBV29-1 and TRBJ2-6, with the D gene too uncertain to name. The TCR originated in a woman between 40 and 50 years old with alopecia areata. Some clones in this sample may be carry-over from other donors' samples. The sample here was whole blood, taken in connection with sensitization to the hapten diphenylcyclopropenone (DPC). The nucleotides read TGCAGCGTTGAAAGGTCTGGGGCCAACGTCCTGACTTTC. It encodes CSVERSGANVLTF. Where the CDR3 stops, the reference TRBV29-1 and TRBJ2-6 genes take over; the full variable domain is SAVISQKPSRDICQRGTSLTIQCQVDSQVTMMFWYRQQPGQSLTLIATANQGSEATYESGFVIDKFPISRPNLTFSTLTVSNMSPEDSSIYLCSVERSGANVLTFGAGSRLTVL.